These T cell receptor beta chains were read from a single sample in a study of blood T cell repertoires in COVID-19. Sequencing was performed with immunoSEQ multiplex PCR; in TCRdb, only in-frame clones are kept and a portion is missing. The profile shows over 110,000 clones, over 75% of them singletons. The sample consisted of PBMCs or T cells enriched from blood (not recorded which). Receptor source: a man between 45 and 60 years old in a cohort exposed to, infected with or recovered from COVID-19 (not recorded which). CDR3s include the opening cysteine and the closing phenylalanine or tryptophan. Fields, in order: clone size, D gene, J gene, V gene, CDR3 length, CDR3 protein, CDR3 DNA. The D gene is left open where the match is weak. Size tells how often a clone was seen (once, few, many) or the class of an expanded clone, and some rows leave it out.

size: NA; D: NA; J: TRBJ2-1; V: TRBV7-9; length: 14; CDR3: CASSFIGSYNEQFF; DNA: TGTGCCAGCAGCTTTATCGGCTCCTACAATGAGCAGTTCTTC
size: once; D: TRBD1; J: TRBJ2-1; V: TRBV5-4; length: 15; CDR3: CASSSPGQGYNEQFF; DNA: TGTGCCAGCAGCTCTCCGGGACAGGGTTACAATGAGCAGTTCTTC
size: few; D: NA; J: TRBJ1-5; V: TRBV28; length: 13; CDR3: CASSPFHLEPQHF; DNA: TGTGCCAGCAGTCCCTTCCATCTAGAGCCCCAGCATTTT
size: NA; D: TRBD2; J: TRBJ2-1; V: TRBV7-9; length: 16; CDR3: CASSFSASGTNNEQFF; DNA: TGTGCCAGCAGCTTCTCGGCTAGCGGCACCAACAATGAGCAGTTCTTC
size: NA; D: TRBD2; J: TRBJ2-1; V: TRBV9; length: 14; CDR3: CASSSLSREYEQFF; DNA: TGTGCCAGCAGCTCCCTATCGCGGGAGTATGAGCAGTTCTTC
size: NA; D: NA; J: TRBJ1-1; V: TRBV5-1; length: 14; CDR3: CASSLDSMNTEAFF; DNA: TGCGCCAGCAGCCTGGACAGCATGAACACTGAAGCTTTCTTT
size: NA; D: NA; J: TRBJ1-1; V: TRBV6-2/TRBV6-3; length: 13; CDR3: CASSPGGNTEAFF; DNA: TGTGCCAGCAGCCCCGGGGGGAACACTGAAGCTTTCTTT
size: once; D: TRBD1; J: TRBJ1-4; V: TRBV27; length: 15; CDR3: CASSTRTGGVEKLFF; DNA: TGTGCCAGCAGTACTCGGACAGGGGGAGTTGAAAAACTGTTTTTT
size: NA; D: TRBD2; J: TRBJ2-7; V: TRBV27; length: 14; CDR3: CASSSSGSPYEQYF; DNA: TGTGCCAGCAGTTCAAGCGGGAGTCCCTACGAGCAGTACTTC
size: once; D: TRBD1; J: TRBJ1-5; V: TRBV6-5; length: 13; CDR3: CASSADREGPQHF; DNA: TGTGCCAGCAGCGCCGACAGGGAAGGGCCCCAGCATTTT
size: NA; D: NA; J: TRBJ2-3; V: TRBV28; length: 18; CDR3: CASSPTELSSVGTDTQYF; DNA: TGTGCCAGCAGTCCGACAGAGCTGTCGTCAGTCGGCACAGATACGCAGTATTTT
size: NA; D: TRBD2; J: TRBJ2-3; V: TRBV7-3; length: 15; CDR3: CASSLMTSGPDTQYF; DNA: TGTGCCAGCAGCTTAATGACTAGCGGGCCAGATACGCAGTATTTT
size: NA; D: NA; J: TRBJ2-1; V: TRBV12-3/TRBV12-4; length: 13; CDR3: CASSLPGGDEQFF; DNA: TGTGCCAGCAGTTTGCCAGGAGGGGATGAGCAGTTCTTC
size: once; D: TRBD1; J: TRBJ2-7; V: TRBV7-9; length: 14; CDR3: CASSDRDSRYEQYF; DNA: TGTGCCAGCAGCGACCGGGACAGCCGCTACGAGCAGTACTTC
size: NA; D: TRBD1; J: TRBJ1-2; V: TRBV5-4; length: 17; CDR3: CASSAGTGPQNPYGYTF; DNA: TGTGCCAGCAGCGCCGGGACAGGGCCCCAAAACCCATATGGCTACACCTTC
size: NA; D: TRBD1; J: TRBJ2-7; V: TRBV5-6; length: 13; CDR3: CASSLNRGNEQYF; DNA: TGTGCCAGCAGCTTGAACAGGGGTAATGAGCAGTACTTC
size: once; D: NA; J: TRBJ2-7; V: TRBV19; length: 15; CDR3: CASSIGRGRAYEQYF; DNA: TGTGCCAGTAGTATAGGGCGAGGGAGAGCCTACGAGCAGTACTTC
size: NA; D: TRBD2; J: TRBJ2-7; V: TRBV10-3; length: 14; CDR3: CAIRLLADSYEQYF; DNA: TGTGCCATCAGACTACTAGCGGATAGTTACGAGCAGTACTTC
size: few; D: TRBD2; J: TRBJ2-7; V: TRBV14; length: 16; CDR3: CASSQGGLAGAYEQYF; DNA: TGTGCCAGCAGCCAAGGGGGACTAGCGGGAGCGTACGAGCAGTACTTC
size: NA; D: NA; J: TRBJ2-2; V: TRBV5-1; length: 14; CDR3: CASREGTLTGELFF; DNA: TGCGCCAGCAGGGAGGGCACGCTCACCGGGGAGCTGTTTTTT
size: NA; D: NA; J: TRBJ1-2; V: TRBV9; length: 13; CDR3: CASSAGQWGLCTF; DNA: TGTGCCAGCAGCGCTGGACAGTGGGGGTTATGCACCTTC
size: NA; D: NA; J: TRBJ1-3; V: TRBV27; length: 15; CDR3: CASSSRSSFGNTIYF; DNA: TGTGCCAGCAGTTCTAGATCCTCTTTTGGAAACACCATATATTTT
size: NA; D: NA; J: TRBJ2-1; V: TRBV4-3; length: 13; CDR3: CASSQEQRVRQFF; DNA: TGCGCCAGCAGCCAAGAACAGCGGGTCAGGCAGTTCTTC
size: NA; D: TRBD2; J: TRBJ2-5; V: TRBV3-1/TRBV3-2; length: 16; CDR3: CASSQGLAGGQETQYF; DNA: TGTGCCAGCAGCCAAGGACTAGCGGGGGGGCAGGAGACCCAGTACTTC
size: NA; D: TRBD1; J: TRBJ2-7; V: TRBV5-1; length: 13; CDR3: CASSSTGFNEQYF; DNA: TGCGCCAGCAGCTCGACAGGGTTCAACGAGCAGTACTTC
size: NA; D: NA; J: TRBJ2-6; V: TRBV4-2; length: 19; CDR3: CASSQDRSRGTPGANVLTF; DNA: TGTGCCAGCAGCCAAGATAGGTCCAGGGGAACGCCCGGGGCCAACGTCCTGACTTTC
size: few; D: NA; J: TRBJ1-1; V: TRBV5-4; length: 15; CDR3: CASSGSGRGGTEAFF; DNA: TGTGCCAGCAGCGGTTCAGGGAGGGGGGGCACTGAAGCTTTCTTT